The present T cell receptor (beta chain) was sequenced within a study of blood T cell repertoires in COVID-19. The overall study: Samples of COVID-19 (acute and convalescent) were obtained from the United States, Italy and Spain.

In the original analysis: The authors estimated nucleated cell counts from reference gene primer amplification. The assay was immunoSEQ multiplex PCR, and TCRdb's table has in-frame clones only and misses some. V and J calls and clone size are given by that table; D and trimming were obtained from the DNA. The sample includes 90,000 or so clones, around 83% of them seen just once. The CDR3 runs to 16 residues. The V gene's germline CDR1 is SGHNT and CDR2 YYREEE (reference sequence). The V and J ends lost 0 bases and 0 bases, in that order; junction bases with no gene match: 5. This chain links TRBV5-4 with TRBJ1-2, with 7 bases fitting TRBD1. What was sequenced was peripheral blood. This sequence originates from a man aged 55 to 70 with acute or convalescent COVID-19. Here the CDR3 reads CASSLERGRANYGYTF. The CDR3 bases are TGTGCCAGCAGCTTGGAAAGGGGGCGAGCTAACTATGGCTACACCTTC.